Below, 10 T cell receptor beta chains from the same sample are listed, as sequenced in a study of identical twins. MiXCR, run by TCRdb on the 5' RACE reads, gives a single entry per CDR3 protein. Of around 250,000 distinct CDR3 sequences listed, around 8.8% are singletons. This sample was shared with a second study, whose subject was yellow fever vaccine responses in identical twins.

Source material: CD8+ T cells sorted from blood. The receptors here all came from a woman aged 18-30 years in good health.

The sample holds one count of this clonotype. V and J are TRBV18 and TRBJ2-7; 7 nucleotides line up with TRBD2. V shed 0 bases and J 5 bases; nucleotides not matched to a gene: 4. CDR1 KGHSH and CDR2 LQKENI come from the germline V gene. The CDR3 is 14 amino acids. Here the CDR3 reads CASSPPLAVNEQYF. The CDR3 nucleotides are TGTGCCAGCTCACCACCCCTAGCGGTGAACGAGCAGTACTTC.

This clonotype was found many times. The chain has TRBV12-3 or TRBV12-4 and TRBJ2-7; D is tentatively TRBD1 or TRBD2 (6 bases each). The ends were cut back, 6 bases at V and 0 bases at J, with 15 bases in the middle. The CDR3 extends over 15 amino acids. The CDR3 DNA is TGTGCCAGCAGCTGGAGGGGGACCCTCTCCTACGAGCAGTACTTC. Protein product: CASSWRGTLSYEQYF.

This clonotype showed up many times. The chain employs TRBV3-1 and TRBJ1-2; 9 bases map to TRBD1. The V and J ends lost 4 bases and 0 bases, in that order; junction bases with no gene match: 6. Germline values: CDR1 LGHDT, CDR2 YNNKEL (reference sequence). CDR3 length: 16 amino acids. DNA for the CDR3: TGTGCCAGCAGCCTCTCCGGGACAGGGTCTAACTATGGCTACACCTTC. It codes for CASSLSGTGSNYGYTF. The variable domain in full, completed from reference TRBV3-1 and TRBJ1-2, reads DTAVSQTPKYLVTQMGNDKSIKCEQNLGHDTMYWYKQDSKKFLKIMFSYNNKELIINETVPNRFSPKSPDKAHLNLHINSLELGDSAVYFCASSLSGTGSNYGYTFGSGTRLTVV.

This clonotype was seen repeatedly, ten times or more. This chain joins TRBV4-3 and TRBJ2-6, with a possible D match to TRBD1 (5 bases). Trimming stripped 0 bases from V and 0 bases from J, with 9 bases between. From germline, CDR1 is LGHNA and CDR2 YSLEER. This CDR3 is 17 amino acids long. CDR3 region: CASSQDDSSSGANVLTF. CDR3 bases: TGCGCCAGCAGCCAAGACGACAGTAGCTCTGGGGCCAACGTCCTGACTTTC.

This clonotype came up many times. The rearrangement uses TRBV6-4 and TRBJ2-1; tentatively, D is TRBD2 (6 bases). CDR3 size: 13 residues. Germline CDR1 reads MRHNA; CDR2 reads SNTAGT. The V gene lost 3 bases and the J gene lost 7 bases, with 10 bases spanning the gap. The CDR3 spells CASSDIGLNEQFF. The CDR3 nucleotides read TGTGCCAGCAGTGATATCGGACTAAATGAGCAGTTCTTC.

This clonotype has ten or more counts. The chain is built from TRBV12-3 or TRBV12-4 and TRBJ2-2, with 11 bases that match TRBD1. V shed 4 bases and J 6 bases; nucleotides not matched to a gene: 1. The length of the CDR3 is 14 residues. For the CDR3, the DNA is TGTGCCAGCAGTTGGACAGGGGGCTCCGGGGAGCTGTTTTTT. This encodes CASSWTGGSGELFF.

The sample holds a few counts of this clonotype. The chain is built from TRBV24-1 and TRBJ2-5, with 7 bases lining up with TRBD2. The CDR3 is 14 amino acids. V shed 1 base and J 2 bases; nucleotides not matched to a gene: 0. The V gene's germline CDR1 is KGHDR and CDR2 SFDVKD. The CDR3 coding sequence is TGTGCCACCAGTGATTTCGGGGGGCAAGAGACCCAGTACTTC. It encodes CATSDFGGQETQYF.

The J gene is TRBJ2-7, the V gene TRBV9; no firm D call. Trimming shortened V by 3 bases and J by 0 bases, and 13 bases separated the two germline ends. Per germline, CDR1 SGDLS and CDR2 YYNGEE. This CDR3 is 15 amino acids long. CDR3 sequence reads: CASSDSDGPSYEQYF. The CDR3 region has the DNA TGTGCCAGCAGCGACTCTGACGGACCCTCCTACGAGCAGTACTTC.

This clonotype was detected ten times or more. V usage is TRBV24-1 and J usage is TRBJ2-1; 7 bases line up with TRBD1. CDR1 is KGHDR, CDR2 SFDVKD, per germline. Unmatched junction bases numbered 6, after V lost 7 bases and J lost 7 bases. The CDR3 is made up of 13 amino acids. For the CDR3, the DNA is TGTGCCACCAGAGGGACAGCTAGGAATGAGCAGTTCTTC. Translation gives CATRGTARNEQFF.

The chain joins TRBV7-8 to TRBJ2-7, with unresolved D. Trimming took off 4 bases at V and 3 bases at J, with 10 bases between the two ends. The CDR3 has 13 residues. Per the germline V gene, CDR1 is SGHVS and CDR2 is FQNEAQ. CDR3 loop: CASSSITSYEQYF. CDR3 in DNA: TGTGCCAGCAGCTCTATTACAAGCTACGAGCAGTACTTC.